The present T cell receptor beta chain was sequenced within a study of OX40 agonist ivuxolimab in advanced cancers. Whole-study results and caveats: Blood T cells, both CD4+ and CD8+, expanded clonally by week 6 at 0.1 to 3.0 mg/kg.

Regarding this clone: The antigen is unknown.

Sequencing was performed with immunoSEQ multiplex PCR; in TCRdb, only in-frame clones are kept and a portion is missing. Of fewer than 75,000 clones in the sample, more than 85% were seen once. CDR3 length equals 13 residues. The V and J ends lost 5 bases and 3 bases respectively, with 11 bases between them. CDR1 is SNHLY, CDR2 FYNNEI, per germline. V usage is TRBV2 and J usage is TRBJ2-7; tentatively, D is TRBD1 (6 bases). The receptor comes from an adult with an advanced solid tumor such as melanoma, head and neck, liver or kidney cancer. Sample: CD4+ or CD8+ T cells sorted from blood, taken in a trial of the OX40 agonist ivuxolimab. CDR3 in DNA: TGTGCCAGCAGTAGTGAACAGGGCTACGAGCAGTACTTC. It encodes CASSSEQGYEQYF.